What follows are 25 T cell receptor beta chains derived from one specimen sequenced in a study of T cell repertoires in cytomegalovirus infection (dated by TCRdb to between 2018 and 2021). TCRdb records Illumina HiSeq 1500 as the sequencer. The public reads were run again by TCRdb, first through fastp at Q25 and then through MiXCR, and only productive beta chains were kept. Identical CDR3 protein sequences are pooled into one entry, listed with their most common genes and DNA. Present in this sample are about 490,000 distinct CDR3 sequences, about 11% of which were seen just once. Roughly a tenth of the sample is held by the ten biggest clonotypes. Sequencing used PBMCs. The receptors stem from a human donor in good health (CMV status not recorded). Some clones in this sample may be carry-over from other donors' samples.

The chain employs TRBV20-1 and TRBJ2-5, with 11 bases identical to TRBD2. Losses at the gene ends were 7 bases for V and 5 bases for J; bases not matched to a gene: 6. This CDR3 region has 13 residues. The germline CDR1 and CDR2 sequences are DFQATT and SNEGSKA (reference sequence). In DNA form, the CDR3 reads TGCAGTGTCACAACTAGCGGGGGTGAGACCCAGTACTTC. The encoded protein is CSVTTSGGETQYF.

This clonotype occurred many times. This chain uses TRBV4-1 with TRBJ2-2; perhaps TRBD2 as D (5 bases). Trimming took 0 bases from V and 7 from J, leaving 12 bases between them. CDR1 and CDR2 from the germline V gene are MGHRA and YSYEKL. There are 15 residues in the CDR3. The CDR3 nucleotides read TGCGCCAGCAGCCAAGAGTTGAGGGCTGTCGGGGAGCTGTTTTTT. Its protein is CASSQELRAVGELFF.

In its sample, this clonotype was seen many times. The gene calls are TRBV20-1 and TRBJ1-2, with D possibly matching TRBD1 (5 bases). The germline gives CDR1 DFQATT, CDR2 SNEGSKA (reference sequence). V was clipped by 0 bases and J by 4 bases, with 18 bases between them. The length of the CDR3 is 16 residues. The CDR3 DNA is TGCAGTGCTAGAGATCGGACTACGCGCGGGGGCTATGGCTACACCTTC. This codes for CSARDRTTRGGYGYTF.

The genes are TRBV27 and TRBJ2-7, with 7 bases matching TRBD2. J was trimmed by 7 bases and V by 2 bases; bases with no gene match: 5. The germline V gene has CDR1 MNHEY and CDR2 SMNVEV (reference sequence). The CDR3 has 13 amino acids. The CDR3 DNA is TGTGCCAGCAGTTTAGGGAGGGTTGGGGAGCAGTACTTC. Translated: CASSLGRVGEQYF.

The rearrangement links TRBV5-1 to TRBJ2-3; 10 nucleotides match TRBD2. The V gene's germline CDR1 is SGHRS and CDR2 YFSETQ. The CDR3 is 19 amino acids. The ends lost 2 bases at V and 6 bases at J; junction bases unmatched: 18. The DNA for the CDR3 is TGCGCCAGCAGCTTTTGGGCTAGCGGGGGTAAAAGAATTTTTGATACGCAGTATTTT. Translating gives CASSFWASGGKRIFDTQYF.

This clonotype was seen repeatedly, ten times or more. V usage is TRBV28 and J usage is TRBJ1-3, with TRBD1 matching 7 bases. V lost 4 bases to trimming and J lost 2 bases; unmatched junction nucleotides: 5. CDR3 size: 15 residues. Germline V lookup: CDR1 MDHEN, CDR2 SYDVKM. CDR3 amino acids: CASSSPTGPGNTIYF. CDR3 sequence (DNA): TGTGCCAGCAGTTCTCCGACAGGGCCTGGAAACACCATATATTTT.

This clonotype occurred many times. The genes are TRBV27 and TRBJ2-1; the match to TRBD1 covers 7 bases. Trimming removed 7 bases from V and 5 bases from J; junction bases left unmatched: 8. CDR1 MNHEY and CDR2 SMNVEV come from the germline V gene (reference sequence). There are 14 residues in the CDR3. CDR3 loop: CASNDPGQNNEQFF. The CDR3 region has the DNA TGTGCCAGCAACGACCCGGGACAGAACAATGAGCAGTTCTTC.

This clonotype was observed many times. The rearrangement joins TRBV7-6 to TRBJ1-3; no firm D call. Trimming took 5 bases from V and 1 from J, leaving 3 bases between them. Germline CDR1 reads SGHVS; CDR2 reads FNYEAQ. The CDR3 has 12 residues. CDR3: CASSVSGNTIYF. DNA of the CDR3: TGTGCCAGCAGCGTGTCTGGAAACACCATATATTTT.

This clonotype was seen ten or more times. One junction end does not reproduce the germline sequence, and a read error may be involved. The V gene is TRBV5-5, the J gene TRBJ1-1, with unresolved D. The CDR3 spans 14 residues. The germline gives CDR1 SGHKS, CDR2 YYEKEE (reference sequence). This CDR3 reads CASSPLGFRTAAFF. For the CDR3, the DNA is TGTGCCAGCAGCCCGCTAGGGTTTCGTACTGCAGCTTTCTTT.

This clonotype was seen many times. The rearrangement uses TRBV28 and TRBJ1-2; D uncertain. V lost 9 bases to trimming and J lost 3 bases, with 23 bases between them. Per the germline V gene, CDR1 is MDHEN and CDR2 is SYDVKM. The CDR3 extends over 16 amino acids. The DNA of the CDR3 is TGTGCCAGTCGAACCGGTGGGCCCCTAAGCCACTATGGCTACACCTTC. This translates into CASRTGGPLSHYGYTF.

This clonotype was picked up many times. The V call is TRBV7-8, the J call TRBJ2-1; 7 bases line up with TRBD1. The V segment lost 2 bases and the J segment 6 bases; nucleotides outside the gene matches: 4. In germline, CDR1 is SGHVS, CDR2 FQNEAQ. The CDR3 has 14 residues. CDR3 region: CASSLQAGGNEQFF. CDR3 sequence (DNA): TGTGCCAGCAGCTTACAAGCAGGGGGCAATGAGCAGTTCTTC.

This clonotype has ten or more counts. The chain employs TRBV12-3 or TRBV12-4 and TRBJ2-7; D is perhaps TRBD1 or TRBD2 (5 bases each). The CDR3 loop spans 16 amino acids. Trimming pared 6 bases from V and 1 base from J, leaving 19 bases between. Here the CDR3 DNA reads TGTGCCAGCAGCCCAGGGACGGCGTCCGTATCCTACGAGCAGTACTTC. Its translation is CASSPGTASVSYEQYF.

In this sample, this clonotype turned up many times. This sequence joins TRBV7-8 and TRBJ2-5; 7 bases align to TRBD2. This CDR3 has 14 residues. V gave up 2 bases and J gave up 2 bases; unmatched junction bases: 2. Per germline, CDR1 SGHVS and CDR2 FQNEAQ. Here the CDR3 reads CASSLRREQETQYF. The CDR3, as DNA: TGTGCCAGCAGCTTAAGGCGGGAGCAAGAGACCCAGTACTTC. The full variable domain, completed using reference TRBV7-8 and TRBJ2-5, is GAGVSQSPRYKVAKRGQDVALRCDPISGHVSLFWYQQALGQGPEFLTYFQNEAQLDKSGLPSDRFFAERPEGSVSTLKIQRTQQEDSAVYLCASSLRREQETQYFGPGTRLLVL.

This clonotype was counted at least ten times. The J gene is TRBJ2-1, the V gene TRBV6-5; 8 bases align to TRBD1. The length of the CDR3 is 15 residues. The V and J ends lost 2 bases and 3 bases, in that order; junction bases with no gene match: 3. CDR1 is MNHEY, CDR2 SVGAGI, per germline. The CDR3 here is CASSYGQGLYNEQFF. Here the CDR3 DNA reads TGTGCCAGCAGTTACGGACAGGGACTCTACAATGAGCAGTTCTTC.

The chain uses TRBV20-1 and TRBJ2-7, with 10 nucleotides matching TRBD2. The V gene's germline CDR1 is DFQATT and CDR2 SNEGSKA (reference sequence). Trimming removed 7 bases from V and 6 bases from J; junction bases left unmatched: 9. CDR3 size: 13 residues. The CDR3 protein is CSVPRSGRAEQYF. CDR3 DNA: TGCAGTGTCCCGAGGAGCGGGAGGGCCGAGCAGTACTTC.

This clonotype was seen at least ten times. The chain's CDR3 is CASTLSNTGELFF. The CDR3 nucleotides are TGTGCCAGCACCTTGTCGAACACCGGGGAGCTGTTTTTT. The chain recombines TRBV4-2 with TRBJ2-2; D remains ambiguous. The V end lost 7 bases, the J end lost 0 bases, and 6 bases lay between the germline ends. The CDR3 covers 13 residues. Germline CDR1 is LGHNA and CDR2 is YNFKEQ.

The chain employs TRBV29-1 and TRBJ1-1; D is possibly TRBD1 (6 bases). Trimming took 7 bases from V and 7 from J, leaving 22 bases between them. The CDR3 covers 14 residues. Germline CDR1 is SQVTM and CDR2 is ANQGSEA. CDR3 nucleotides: TGCAGCGCCGATGAACAGGGTAGATTGGGTGAAGCTTTCTTT. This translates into CSADEQGRLGEAFF.

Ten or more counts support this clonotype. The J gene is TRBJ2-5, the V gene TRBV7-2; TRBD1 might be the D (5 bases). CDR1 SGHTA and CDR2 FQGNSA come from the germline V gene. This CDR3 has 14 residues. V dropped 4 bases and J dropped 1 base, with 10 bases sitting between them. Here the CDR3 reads CASSSYGAQETQYF. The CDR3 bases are TGTGCCAGCAGCTCATATGGGGCCCAAGAGACCCAGTACTTC.

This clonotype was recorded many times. The CDR3 is CAVKGQGNTEAFF. The CDR3, as DNA: TGTGCCGTAAAAGGACAGGGGAACACTGAAGCTTTCTTT. The chain recombines TRBV7-9 with TRBJ1-1; 8 bases agree with TRBD1. With V trimmed by 11 bases and J by 1 base, 6 bases remained unmatched. Germline lookup yields CDR1 SEHNR and CDR2 FQNEAQ (reference sequence). The CDR3 loop spans 13 amino acids.

For the CDR3, the DNA is TGTGCCAGCAGCTGGGGACAGGGAAGTTGGAGTTCTGGAAACACCATATATTTT. Translation: CASSWGQGSWSSGNTIYF. The chain joins TRBV3-1 to TRBJ1-3, with TRBD1 matching over 9 bases. This CDR3 spans 18 amino acids. The ends lost 5 bases at V and 1 base at J; junction bases unmatched: 12. Germline V gene sequence: CDR1 LGHDT, CDR2 YNNKEL (reference sequence).

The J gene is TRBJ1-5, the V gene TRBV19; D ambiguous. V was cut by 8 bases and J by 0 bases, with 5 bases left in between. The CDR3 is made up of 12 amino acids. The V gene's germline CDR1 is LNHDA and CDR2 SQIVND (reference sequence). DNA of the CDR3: TGTGCCAGTGAGGATAGCAATCAGCCCCAGCATTTT. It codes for CASEDSNQPQHF.

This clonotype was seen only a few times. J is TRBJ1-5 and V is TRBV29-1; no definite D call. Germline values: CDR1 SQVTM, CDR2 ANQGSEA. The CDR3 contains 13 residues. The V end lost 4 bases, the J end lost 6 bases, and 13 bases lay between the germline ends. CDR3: CSVVRELSQPQHF. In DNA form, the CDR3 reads TGCAGCGTTGTAAGGGAACTGAGTCAGCCCCAGCATTTT.

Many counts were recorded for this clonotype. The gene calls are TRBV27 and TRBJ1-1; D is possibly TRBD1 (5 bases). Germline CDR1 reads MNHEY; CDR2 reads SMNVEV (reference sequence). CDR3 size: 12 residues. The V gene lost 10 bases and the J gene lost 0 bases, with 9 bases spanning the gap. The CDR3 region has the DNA TGTGCCACAAGGGGAATGAACACTGAAGCTTTCTTT. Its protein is CATRGMNTEAFF.

The CDR3 nucleotides read TGCAGTGCTAGAGGGACTAGCGGGAGGGCCCGAGAGACCCAGTACTTC. Amino acid sequence: CSARGTSGRARETQYF. The chain has TRBV20-1 and TRBJ2-5, with 15 bases that match TRBD2. The CDR3 length is 16 residues. Germline CDR1 reads DFQATT; CDR2 reads SNEGSKA (reference sequence). V lost 1 base, J lost 4 bases, and 4 bases stayed unmatched.

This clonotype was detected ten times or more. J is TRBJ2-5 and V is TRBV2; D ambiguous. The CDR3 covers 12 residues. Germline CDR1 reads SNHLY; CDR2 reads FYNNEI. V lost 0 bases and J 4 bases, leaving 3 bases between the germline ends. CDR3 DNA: TGTGCCAGCAGTGAAGCTAGAGAGACCCAGTACTTC. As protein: CASSEARETQYF.